The 31 T cell receptor beta chains listed next were all sequenced from one sample in a study of cytomegalovirus exposure and HLA in healthy donors. In the PCR, 60 Vbeta and 13 Jbeta primers were used. Data came from immunoSEQ multiplex PCR; TCRdb stores just in-frame clones and leaves some out. The sample carries roughly 100,000 clones, 69% recorded once. Sequencing input: PBMCs. The receptors come from a young man in good health and CMV-seronegative.

Details on this clone: The same CDR3 is also encoded by other DNA sequences in this sample. The chain joins TRBV28 to TRBJ2-4; 7 bases agree with TRBD1. Germline loops: CDR1 MDHEN, CDR2 SYDVKM. This CDR3 is built from 16 residues. Trimming removed 6 bases from V and 4 bases from J; junction bases left unmatched: 12. This chain's CDR3 is CASSPKGSTGKNIQYF. In nucleotides, the CDR3 is TGTGCCAGCAGCCCTAAAGGCTCGACAGGGAAAAACATTCAGTACTTC.

The chain joins TRBV7-9 to TRBJ2-4; 9 bases are shared with TRBD1. The CDR3 is made up of 15 amino acids. The V and J ends lost 3 bases and 12 bases, in that order; junction bases with no gene match: 12. Germline CDR1 and CDR2: SEHNR and FQNEAQ (reference sequence). In DNA, the CDR3 is TGTGCCAGCAGCTTCCGGGACAGGGTCGTCGACAGTCAGTACTTC. Translation gives CASSFRDRVVDSQYF.

This rearrangement joins TRBV5-1 to TRBJ1-1; D not resolved. Germline values: CDR1 SGHRS, CDR2 YFSETQ. CDR3 length equals 13 residues. V was clipped by 5 bases and J by 4 bases, with 12 bases between them. CDR3 loop: CASRRESGTEAFF. For the CDR3, the DNA is TGCGCCAGCAGACGGGAGAGTGGCACTGAAGCTTTCTTT.

This clone was seen only once. This chain links TRBV6-4 with TRBJ2-1, with D possibly being TRBD2 (6 bases). With 0 bases removed from V and 6 bases from J, the gap between germline ends came to 6 bases. Looked up from germline, CDR1 is MRHNA and CDR2 is SNTAGT. This CDR3 region has 13 residues. The CDR3 bases are TGTGCCAGCAGTGACTCGACTAGCAATGAGCAGTTCTTC. It yields the protein CASSDSTSNEQFF.

The chain carries TRBV7-2 and TRBJ2-1, with D tentatively TRBD1 (6 bases). The CDR3 length is 12 residues. CDR1 and CDR2 from the germline V gene are SGHTA and FQGNSA. Trimming stripped 5 bases from V and 11 bases from J, with 13 bases between. CDR3 sequence: CASSQSTGQQFF. CDR3 nucleotide sequence: TGTGCCAGCAGCCAAAGTACAGGGCAGCAGTTCTTC.

The table lists this clone with a few counts. The CDR3 protein is CASSVSGEGRWESYNEQFF. The CDR3 nucleotides read TGTGCCAGCAGCGTAAGCGGCGAAGGGAGGTGGGAGAGCTACAATGAGCAGTTCTTC. The chain employs TRBV9 and TRBJ2-1; D may be TRBD2 (6 bases). V lost 1 base and J 3 bases, leaving 23 bases between the germline ends. Germline lookup yields CDR1 SGDLS and CDR2 YYNGEE. The CDR3 has 19 amino acids. Variable domain in full (rest from reference TRBV9 and TRBJ2-1): DSGVTQTPKHLITATGQRVTLRCSPRSGDLSVYWYQQSLDQGLQFLIQYYNGEERAKGNILERFSAQQFPDLHSELNLSSLELGDSALYFCASSVSGEGRWESYNEQFFGPGTRLTVL.

This sequence joins TRBV7-3 and TRBJ2-7, with 8 positions matching TRBD2. Per germline, CDR1 SGHTA and CDR2 FQGTGA. The CDR3 spans 15 residues. V lost 1 base and J lost 2; bases outside the gene matches: 4. This CDR3 is CASSLKTSGPYEQYF. Here the CDR3 DNA reads TGTGCCAGCAGCTTAAAAACTAGCGGTCCCTACGAGCAGTACTTC.

The chain couples TRBV7-9 to TRBJ2-6; 8 bases are shared with TRBD1. Germline CDR1 is SEHNR and CDR2 is FQNEAQ (reference sequence). This CDR3 spans 17 amino acids. V shed 1 base, J shed 1 base, and the junction held 3 bases outside the gene matches. This CDR3 is CASSLGTGLSGANVLTF. The CDR3 nucleotides are TGTGCCAGCAGCTTAGGGACAGGGCTATCTGGGGCCAACGTCCTGACTTTC.

This chain links TRBV5-4 with TRBJ1-5; D not certain. Per germline, CDR1 SGHNT and CDR2 YYREEE (reference sequence). The V gene lost 1 base and the J gene lost 5 bases, with 4 bases spanning the gap. CDR3 length: 12 amino acids. The CDR3 loop reads CASSLPDQPQHF. In DNA, the CDR3 is TGTGCCAGCAGCTTGCCGGATCAGCCCCAGCATTTT.

The rearrangement uses TRBV7-2 and TRBJ2-2; 7 bases align to TRBD2. The CDR3 consists of 16 residues. V shed 1 base and J 4 bases; nucleotides not matched to a gene: 6. The germline V gene has CDR1 SGHTA and CDR2 FQGNSA. CDR3 loop: CASSLEGTITTGELFF. CDR3 coding DNA: TGTGCCAGCAGCTTAGAAGGGACTATAACCACCGGGGAGCTGTTTTTT.

V gene TRBV28 combines with J gene TRBJ1-1, with a weak D call TRBD1 (6 bases). Trimming shortened V by 6 bases and J by 7 bases, and 12 bases separated the two germline ends. CDR1 MDHEN and CDR2 SYDVKM come from the germline V gene. This CDR3 contains 12 residues. This chain's CDR3 is CASSSTGFEAFF. The CDR3 nucleotides are TGTGCCAGCAGCTCGACAGGTTTTGAAGCTTTCTTT.

This clone showed up just a few times. The chain carries TRBV18 and TRBJ2-3, with 12 bases lining up with TRBD1. V gave up 5 bases and J gave up 4 bases; unmatched junction bases: 4. This CDR3 is 15 amino acids long. Germline V lookup: CDR1 KGHSH, CDR2 LQKENI. CDR3 in DNA: TGTGCCAGCTCAACAGGGACAGGGGGCGCAGATACGCAGTATTTT. Translation gives CASSTGTGGADTQYF.

The V gene is TRBV6-6, the J gene TRBJ2-7; TRBD1 agrees at 8 bases. This CDR3 comprises 14 residues. Germline values: CDR1 MNHNY, CDR2 SVGAGI (reference sequence). Trimming cost V 6 bases and J 6 bases; bases outside gene matches: 10. The CDR3 DNA is TGTGCCAGCAGGCTCCTAACAGGGGGAGGCGAGCAGTACTTC. Amino acid sequence: CASRLLTGGGEQYF.

The chain joins TRBV28 to TRBJ1-5; 10 nucleotides align to TRBD1. Germline V lookup: CDR1 MDHEN, CDR2 SYDVKM. This CDR3 spans 16 amino acids. Losses at the gene ends were 6 bases for V and 4 bases for J; bases not matched to a gene: 9. The CDR3 region is CASRFRQGANNQPQHF. The CDR3 DNA follows: TGTGCCAGCAGGTTCCGACAGGGGGCGAATAATCAGCCCCAGCATTTT.

The chain links TRBV27 to TRBJ2-7, with D perhaps TRBD1 (6 bases). Germline CDR1 reads MNHEY; CDR2 reads SMNVEV (reference sequence). CDR3 size: 16 residues. V was cut by 2 bases and J by 0 bases, with 14 bases left in between. In DNA, the CDR3 is TGTGCCAGCAGTTTACAGGGGCAGGTAACCTCCTACGAGCAGTACTTC. Its protein is CASSLQGQVTSYEQYF.

The chain carries TRBV27 and TRBJ2-7, with 11 positions matching TRBD1. With V trimmed by 7 bases and J by 7 bases, 9 bases remained unmatched. Germline V lookup: CDR1 MNHEY, CDR2 SMNVEV (reference sequence). This CDR3 is built from 14 residues. The CDR3 nucleotides read TGTGCCAGCAACAGAGCTGGGACAGGGGGGGAGCAGTACTTC. Translation: CASNRAGTGGEQYF.

This clone was recorded once. CDR3: CASSVSGTGNGEQYF. DNA for the CDR3: TGTGCCAGCAGTGTGTCCGGGACAGGGAACGGAGAGCAGTACTTC. The genes are TRBV27 and TRBJ2-5; 9 bases are shared with TRBD1. The CDR3 contains 15 residues. The germline V gene has CDR1 MNHEY and CDR2 SMNVEV (reference sequence). Losses at the gene ends were 5 bases for V and 11 bases for J; bases not matched to a gene: 15.

J is TRBJ2-3 and V is TRBV4-2, with 9 positions matching TRBD2. CDR3 length: 17 residues. Per germline, CDR1 LGHNA and CDR2 YNFKEQ. J lost 0 bases, V lost 4 bases, and 8 bases had no gene match. The CDR3 DNA reads as TGTGCCAGCAGCCGCGCTAGCGGGACTTCTAGCACAGATACGCAGTATTTT. It is translated as CASSRASGTSSTDTQYF.

The gene calls are TRBV6-1 and TRBJ2-7; 10 bases are a match to TRBD2. CDR1 is MNHNS, CDR2 SASEGT, per germline. V shed 1 base and J 2 bases; nucleotides not matched to a gene: 2. The CDR3 loop spans 15 amino acids. CDR3 in DNA: TGTGCCAGCAGTGAAGTCCTAGCGGGAGCCTACGAGCAGTACTTC. Its protein is CASSEVLAGAYEQYF.

The chain uses TRBV5-1 and TRBJ1-4, with D uncertain. Between the trimmed V and J ends, which lost 2 bases and 2 bases, there was a span of 10 bases. This CDR3 is 15 amino acids long. Looked up from germline, CDR1 is SGHRS and CDR2 is YFSETQ. The CDR3 is CASSFNSGTNEKLFF. CDR3 DNA: TGCGCCAGCAGCTTCAACAGTGGGACTAATGAAAAACTGTTTTTT.

This clone appeared a few times. V and J are TRBV7-9 and TRBJ2-7, with 9 bases matching TRBD2. J was trimmed by 4 bases and V by 8 bases; bases with no gene match: 12. Germline CDR1 reads SEHNR; CDR2 reads FQNEAQ (reference sequence). The CDR3 is 15 amino acids. The DNA of the CDR3 is TGTGCCAGCGACCTAACGATTAGCGGGAGTTACGAGCAGTACTTC. Translating it yields CASDLTISGSYEQYF. Full variable domain (remainder filled in from reference TRBV7-9 and TRBJ2-7): DTGVSQNPRHKITKRGQNVTFRCDPISEHNRLYWYRQTLGQGPEFLTYFQNEAQLEKSRLLSDRFSAERPKGSFSTLEIQRTEQGDSAMYLCASDLTISGSYEQYFGPGTRLTVT.

The V call is TRBV4-3, the J call TRBJ2-7, with D uncertain. CDR3 length: 14 amino acids. Germline lookup yields CDR1 LGHNA and CDR2 YSLEER. Deletions cut 0 bases from V and 2 bases from J, with 8 bases between. As DNA, the CDR3 is TGCGCCAGCAGCCAAGATGGAGAGACCTACGAGCAGTACTTC. This sequence encodes CASSQDGETYEQYF.

This clone was observed a handful of times. The CDR3 is CASSLREPPYEQYF. CDR3 nucleotide sequence: TGTGCCAGCAGCTTAAGGGAGCCGCCCTACGAGCAGTACTTC. The V gene is TRBV7-8, the J gene TRBJ2-7; weak D call: TRBD2 (5 bases). Germline CDR1 and CDR2: SGHVS and FQNEAQ. This CDR3 is built from 14 residues. The V end was cut by 2 bases, the J end by 2 bases, with 10 bases between.

This clone was seen just once. This CDR3 is CASNTGNGGYTF. DNA for the CDR3: TGCGCCAGCAATACAGGGAATGGTGGCTACACCTTC. This rearrangement joins TRBV5-1 to TRBJ1-2; tentatively, D is TRBD1 (6 bases). The germline gives CDR1 SGHRS, CDR2 YFSETQ. With 6 bases removed from V and 7 bases from J, the gap between germline ends came to 13 bases. The CDR3 loop spans 12 amino acids.

Turning to this clone: One end of the junction varies from germline; a read error may be responsible. The rearrangement joins TRBV7-2 to TRBJ2-1, with D possibly matching TRBD2 (6 bases). Germline V CDR1 and CDR2: SGHTA, FQGNSA. The length of the CDR3 is 15 residues. CDR3 protein: CANSLDGGSYNEQFF. Here the CDR3 DNA reads TGTGCCAACAGCTTAGACGGGGGATCCTACAATGAGCAGTTCTTC.

The chain has TRBV5-4 and TRBJ1-2; weak D call: TRBD1 (6 bases). Germline CDR1 SGHNT, CDR2 YYREEE (reference sequence). The CDR3 length is 13 residues. V dropped 4 bases and J dropped 5 bases, with 12 bases sitting between them. The CDR3 loop is CASSRTGPYGYTF. The CDR3 coding sequence is TGTGCCAGCAGCCGAACAGGGCCTTATGGCTACACCTTC. Together with reference TRBV5-4 and TRBJ1-2, the CDR3 gives the full variable domain: ETGVTQSPTHLIKTRGQQVTLRCSSQSGHNTVSWYQQALGQGPQFIFQYYREEENGRGNFPPRFSGLQFPNYSSELNVNALELDDSALYLCASSRTGPYGYTFGSGTRLTVV.

J is TRBJ2-3 and V is TRBV5-4; maybe TRBD2 (5 bases). Germline-derived CDR1 and CDR2 are SGHNT and YYREEE (reference sequence). The CDR3 has 16 amino acids. V was clipped by 4 bases and J by 1 base, with 16 bases between them. The chain's CDR3 is CASSLKRIGGTDTQYF. The CDR3 DNA sequence: TGTGCCAGCAGCCTCAAGCGGATTGGAGGCACAGATACGCAGTATTTT.

The V gene is TRBV28, the J gene TRBJ1-1, with TRBD1 matching over 8 bases. Looked up from germline, CDR1 is MDHEN and CDR2 is SYDVKM. The CDR3 totals 14 residues. The J segment lost 5 bases and the V segment lost 4 bases, leaving 6 bases of the junction unmatched. The CDR3 protein is CASSWRTGPTEAFF. Here the CDR3 DNA reads TGTGCCAGCAGTTGGCGGACAGGGCCAACTGAAGCTTTCTTT.

The chain joins TRBV4-3 to TRBJ2-6; 7 positions agree with TRBD1. This CDR3 is built from 16 residues. V was pared by 2 bases and J by 2 bases, with 3 bases of the junction left unmatched. Germline-derived CDR1 and CDR2 are LGHNA and YSLEER. The CDR3 here is CASSQLDRAGANVLTF. As DNA, the CDR3 is TGCGCCAGCAGCCAACTAGACAGGGCTGGGGCCAACGTCCTGACTTTC.

This sequence joins TRBV5-1 and TRBJ1-2; TRBD1 might be the D (5 bases). CDR3 size: 18 residues. V was pared by 1 base and J by 2 bases, with 21 bases between. Germline assignment: CDR1 SGHRS and CDR2 YFSETQ. The CDR3 nucleotides read TGCGCCAGCAGCTTGTTCAGGGCGGCCAGTAGACTGAACTATGGCTACACCTTC. Its protein is CASSLFRAASRLNYGYTF.

Turning to this clone: Other nucleotide sequences from this sample produce the same CDR3. The chain couples TRBV5-4 to TRBJ2-3, with TRBD2 identical over 8 bases. V trimming: 0 bases; J trimming: 2 bases; junction bases outside the gene matches: 5. Germline assignment: CDR1 SGHNT and CDR2 YYREEE (reference sequence). This CDR3 has 16 residues. The CDR3 DNA is TGTGCCAGCAGCTTGGGGCTAGCGGGCTACACAGATACGCAGTATTTT. Protein product: CASSLGLAGYTDTQYF.